The rows below give T cell receptor beta chains drawn from one sample of a study of cytomegalovirus exposure and HLA in healthy donors. Clones were sequenced by immunoSEQ multiplex PCR, and TCRdb holds only the in-frame ones, with some missing. The sample has roughly 150,000 clones, over 70% seen once. Sequencing was performed on PBMCs. These receptors were obtained from a male donor in good health and CMV-seronegative. The CDR3 runs from the conserved cysteine through the conserved F or W. A D gene is named only where the DNA matches it firmly. For some rows the clone size is stated as once, few or many, or as a class when expanded; others skip it.

d_call,clone_size,j_call,v_call,cdr3_aa,cdr3_nt
-,few,TRBJ2-5,TRBV29-1,CSVGARRQETQYF,TGCAGCGTTGGTGCCCGCAGGCAAGAGACCCAGTACTTC
TRBD1,-,TRBJ2-7,TRBV7-8,CASSPGTGITYEQYF,TGTGCCAGCAGCCCCGGGACAGGGATCACCTACGAGCAGTACTTC
-,-,TRBJ1-3,TRBV4-3,CASSQARRGPGNTIYF,TGCGCCAGCAGCCAAGCGAGGAGGGGCCCTGGAAACACCATATATTTT
-,once,TRBJ1-2,TRBV19,CASSRNGGVNYGYTF,TGTGCCAGTAGTAGGAACGGGGGAGTAAACTATGGCTACACCTTC
TRBD1,once,TRBJ1-5,TRBV6-1,CASSANEDRGQQPQHF,TGTGCCAGCAGTGCTAACGAGGACAGGGGGCAACAGCCCCAGCATTTT
-,-,TRBJ2-5,TRBV6-5,CASSYGGSEYQETQYF,TGTGCCAGCAGTTATGGAGGTAGCGAGTACCAAGAGACCCAGTACTTC
-,few,TRBJ2-3,TRBV7-3,CASSEQGLLGTQYF,TGTGCCAGCAGCGAACAGGGTCTGCTTGGTACGCAGTATTTT
-,-,TRBJ1-1,TRBV6-6,CASSPTVAATEAFF,TGTGCCAGCAGCCCAACAGTGGCCGCGACTGAAGCTTTCTTT
TRBD1,-,TRBJ2-5,TRBV5-1,CASSFQDRGETQYF,TGCGCCAGCAGCTTCCAGGACAGGGGAGAGACCCAGTACTTC
TRBD2,few,TRBJ2-1,TRBV7-9,CASSGQGTSGREQFF,TGTGCCAGCAGCGGACAGGGGACTAGCGGCCGAGAGCAGTTCTTC
-,-,TRBJ1-6,TRBV15,CATSRDRGDTSPLHF,TGTGCCACCAGCAGAGATCGAGGGGACACTTCACCCCTCCACTTT
-,-,TRBJ1-1,TRBV28,CASTPNWGGTEAFF,TGTGCCAGCACCCCCAACTGGGGAGGGACTGAAGCTTTCTTT
-,few,TRBJ2-7,TRBV11-2,CASSPTGSWSQYF,TGTGCCAGCAGCCCAACAGGGTCCTGGTCCCAGTACTTC
-,few,TRBJ1-2,TRBV10-3,CASETGSIGYGYTF,TGTGCCTCCGAAACAGGGAGCATCGGGTATGGCTACACCTTC
-,few,TRBJ2-3,TRBV7-9,CASGQQSPTQYF,TGTGCCAGCGGCCAACAGTCCCCTACGCAGTATTTT
-,few,TRBJ2-1,TRBV29-1,CSVVGLAKSSYNEQFF,TGCAGCGTTGTTGGCCTAGCGAAGAGCTCCTACAATGAGCAGTTCTTC
-,-,TRBJ1-1,TRBV7-6,CASSLTGGNTEAFF,TGTGCCAGCAGCCTCACAGGCGGGAACACTGAAGCTTTCTTT
-,few,TRBJ2-5,TRBV30,CAWSVGSQETQYF,TGTGCCTGGAGTGTGGGCAGCCAAGAGACCCAGTACTTC
TRBD1,-,TRBJ1-2,TRBV11-2,CASSTGQGKGNGYTF,TGTGCCAGCAGCACGGGACAGGGGAAGGGTAATGGCTACACCTTC
-,-,TRBJ2-3,TRBV9,CASSENTDTDTQYF,TGTGCCAGCAGCGAGAACACCGACACAGATACGCAGTATTTT
TRBD1,-,TRBJ2-7,TRBV7-2,CASSLGTGLNEQYF,TGTGCCAGCAGCTTGGGGACAGGGCTCAACGAGCAGTACTTC
TRBD1,few,TRBJ2-7,TRBV7-2,CASSLTGTGSGEQYF,TGTGCCAGCAGCTTAACCGGGACAGGTTCGGGCGAGCAGTACTTC
-,-,TRBJ1-2,TRBV18,CASSPPEGTYGYTF,TGTGCCAGCTCACCACCGGAGGGGACCTATGGCTACACCTTC
-,-,TRBJ2-7,TRBV4-1,CASSQVVQRQHYEQYF,TGCGCCAGCAGCCAAGTCGTTCAGAGACAGCACTACGAGCAGTACTTC
-,-,TRBJ2-7,TRBV28,CASSISGINSYEQYF,TGTGCCAGCAGCATCTCCGGTATCAATTCCTACGAGCAGTACTTC
TRBD1,-,TRBJ1-2,TRBV19,CATSDREPYGYTF,TGTGCCACATCGGACAGGGAGCCTTATGGCTACACCTTC
TRBD2,-,TRBJ2-7,TRBV11-2,CASSQGLAGEQYF,TGTGCCAGCAGCCAAGGACTAGCGGGTGAGCAGTACTTC
-,-,TRBJ2-1,TRBV4-1,CASSQEGALVASYYNEQFF,TGCGCCAGCAGCCAAGAAGGAGCTCTAGTTGCCTCTTATTACAATGAGCAGTTCTTC
-,-,TRBJ2-1,TRBV21-1,CASSDRRSYNEQFF,TGTGCCAGCAGCGACAGAAGGTCCTACAATGAGCAGTTCTTC
-,-,TRBJ2-2,TRBV29-1,CSVTGTPNTGELFF,TGCAGCGTTACCGGGACTCCGAACACCGGGGAGCTGTTTTTT
-,few,TRBJ2-5,TRBV5-6,CASSPEAGETQYF,TGTGCCAGCAGCCCGGAGGCGGGAGAGACCCAGTACTTC
-,-,TRBJ1-5,TRBV4-3,CASSQDRSSQPQHF,TGCGCCAGCAGCCAAGATCGTAGCTCCCAGCCCCAGCATTTT
-,-,TRBJ1-5,TRBV7-9,CASSLAGEYQPQHF,TGTGCCAGCAGCTTAGCCGGTGAATATCAGCCCCAGCATTTT
-,-,TRBJ1-1,TRBV11-3,CASSLDPDTEAFF,TGTGCCAGCAGCTTAGATCCGGACACTGAAGCTTTCTTT
TRBD2,-,TRBJ2-7,TRBV7-2,CASSHSGRQYEQYF,TGTGCCAGCAGCCATAGCGGGAGGCAATACGAGCAGTACTTC
TRBD1,few,TRBJ2-7,TRBV7-2,CASSSTRGQGKLEQYF,TGTGCCAGCAGCTCGACTAGGGGACAGGGGAAATTGGAGCAGTACTTC
TRBD1,-,TRBJ2-2,TRBV27,CASSLTGSGELFF,TGTGCCAGCAGTTTGACAGGGTCCGGGGAGCTGTTTTTT
-,-,TRBJ2-2,TRBV19,CASSIRSGAGELFF,TGTGCCAGTAGTATAAGGAGTGGAGCCGGGGAGCTGTTTTTT